Following are 6 T cell receptor beta chains from one sample sequenced in a study of T cell responses to AZD1222 COVID-19 vaccine. Assay: immunoSEQ multiplex PCR; the TCRdb copy retains only in-frame clones and omits some. The sample includes approximately 180,000 clones, 90% of them seen just once. Sequencing used peripheral blood, obtained on day 0 of AZD1222 vaccination. The source is an adult in good health.

This chain links TRBV7-9 with TRBJ2-1; TRBD2 matches at 7 bases. Germline loops: CDR1 SEHNR, CDR2 FQNEAQ (reference sequence). The CDR3 is 14 residues long. Germline trimming cut 3 bases from V and 8 bases from J; bases unmatched to any gene: 7. CDR3 DNA sequence: TGTGCCAGCAGCTTGCCCGGGGGGTACGATGAGCAGTTCTTC. Its protein is CASSLPGGYDEQFF.

This chain connects TRBV5-6 to TRBJ2-2; a weak D match, TRBD2 (6 bases). Germline loops: CDR1 SGHDT, CDR2 YYEEEE. CDR3 size: 15 residues. Trimming took 2 bases from V and 4 from J, leaving 12 bases between them. The CDR3 coding sequence is TGTGCCAGCAGCTTTTGGCAGGGAGGCACCGGGGAGCTGTTTTTT. It specifies CASSFWQGGTGELFF.

The chain links TRBV3-1 (or the pseudogene TRBV3-2) to TRBJ2-3, with 7 bases lining up with TRBD1. V was clipped by 1 base and J by 0 bases; unmatched bases: 19. The CDR3 has 21 amino acids. CDR1 LGHDT and CDR2 YNNKEL come from the germline V gene (reference sequence). The CDR3 DNA reads TGTGCCAGCAGCCAAGTTTACTACCCACCGGGACAGAGAACTAGCACAGATACGCAGTATTTT. It encodes CASSQVYYPPGQRTSTDTQYF.

This clone was observed a handful of times. The rearrangement joins TRBV4-3 to TRBJ1-1; tentative D call: TRBD1 (6 bases). Germline CDR1 reads LGHNA; CDR2 reads YSLEER. The ends were cut back, 4 bases at V and 5 bases at J, with 17 bases in the middle. This CDR3 is 15 amino acids long. For the CDR3, the DNA is TGCGCCAGCAGCCGCTCCGGGGGGGCATTGACTGAAGCTTTCTTT. Translating it yields CASSRSGGALTEAFF.

V and J are TRBV19 and TRBJ1-4; 8 bases map to TRBD1. The V gene end was trimmed by 4 bases and the J gene end by 8 bases; junction bases not matched to a gene: 12. Germline CDR1 is LNHDA and CDR2 is SQIVND (reference sequence). The CDR3 consists of 16 residues. The CDR3 region has the DNA TGTGCCAGTAGTAAAACCCAGGGGGCGGCTACGGAAAAACTGTTTTTT. Its protein product is CASSKTQGAATEKLFF.

The gene calls are TRBV18 and TRBJ2-6; no clear D gene. The CDR3 is 13 residues long. Trimming cost V 0 bases and J 8 bases, with 5 bases left between them. Germline V gene data show CDR1 as KGHSH and CDR2 as LQKENI. In nucleotides, the CDR3 is TGTGCCAGCTCACCACCGGGCCCCAACGTCCTGACTTTC. Its translation: CASSPPGPNVLTF.